This entry lists 30 T cell receptor beta chains sequenced from one sample in a study of technical replicates of blood from several donors. The data were produced by immunoSEQ multiplex PCR, yet TCRdb's version contains in-frame clones alone and is incomplete. The profile shows about 83,000 clones, around 96% of them singletons. Source material: T cells isolated from PBMCs. The receptors were gathered from a human donor in good health.

This clone came up once. The J gene is TRBJ2-3, the V gene TRBV5-1, with D possibly TRBD1 on 6 matching bases. V was clipped by 4 bases and J by 5 bases, with 14 bases between them. CDR1 and CDR2 (germline): SGHRS, YFSETQ. The CDR3 runs 14 residues. The CDR3 reads CASSQRAGEDTQYF. CDR3 nucleotide sequence: TGCGCCAGCAGCCAGAGGGCAGGGGAAGATACGCAGTATTTT. Complete variable domain (other parts from reference TRBV5-1 and TRBJ2-3): KAGVTQTPRYLIKTRGQQVTLSCSPISGHRSVSWYQQTPGQGLQFLFEYFSETQRNKGNFPGRFSGRQFSNSRSEMNVSTLELGDSALYLCASSQRAGEDTQYFGPGTRLTVL.

V usage is TRBV28 and J usage is TRBJ2-7; 8 bases are a match to TRBD1. The germline gives CDR1 MDHEN, CDR2 SYDVKM. The CDR3 is 18 amino acids. The J segment lost 3 bases and the V segment lost 4 bases, leaving 17 bases of the junction unmatched. The chain's CDR3 is CASSSTGIEDRALYEQYF. The CDR3 DNA is TGTGCCAGCAGTTCCACCGGAATTGAGGACAGGGCTCTCTACGAGCAGTACTTC.

The chain carries TRBV7-2 and TRBJ1-3; D unclear. V lost 4 bases and J 10 bases, leaving 8 bases between the germline ends. This CDR3 region has 11 residues. CDR1 and CDR2 from the germline V gene are SGHTA and FQGNSA. CDR3: CASSSLLTIYF. CDR3 DNA: TGTGCCAGCAGCTCCCTTTTGACCATATATTTT.

The chain recombines TRBV4-1 with TRBJ2-1, with D unresolved. V dropped 4 bases and J dropped 9 bases, with 10 bases sitting between them. Germline CDR1 reads MGHRA; CDR2 reads YSYEKL. The CDR3 has 12 residues. The CDR3 region is CASSPLGTEQFF. The CDR3 DNA reads as TGCGCCAGCAGCCCCCTTGGCACTGAGCAGTTCTTC.

The V and J genes are TRBV27 and TRBJ2-2; 10 bases are a match to TRBD2. The V gene end was trimmed by 3 bases and the J gene end by 7 bases; junction bases not matched to a gene: 5. The germline V gene encodes CDR1 MNHEY and CDR2 SMNVEV (reference sequence). This CDR3 has 15 amino acids. CDR3 in DNA: TGTGCCAGCAGTTTCGCTAGCGGGAGTGTCGGGGAGCTGTTTTTT. Translation gives CASSFASGSVGELFF.

The chain employs TRBV6-5 and TRBJ2-7, with 7 bases aligning to TRBD2. The trim removed 6 bases at V and 0 bases at J, leaving 8 bases unmatched. The CDR3 covers 15 residues. Per germline, CDR1 MNHEY and CDR2 SVGAGI. CDR3 protein: CASSMSGKSSYEQYF. The CDR3 nucleotides read TGTGCCAGCAGCATGAGCGGGAAAAGCTCCTACGAGCAGTACTTC.

This sequence joins TRBV27 and TRBJ2-2; 7 bases match TRBD1. After removal of 7 bases from V and 6 bases from J, the junction contained 2 bases not matched to a gene. This CDR3 region has 12 residues. CDR1 MNHEY and CDR2 SMNVEV come from the germline V gene (reference sequence). The CDR3 DNA is TGTGCCAGCACAGGGGGAGCCGGGGAGCTGTTTTTT. Its protein is CASTGGAGELFF.

This chain uses TRBV25-1 with TRBJ2-3; D perhaps matches TRBD2 (5 bases). This CDR3 has 14 amino acids. Germline lookup yields CDR1 MGHDK and CDR2 SYGVNS. The V gene lost 3 bases and the J gene lost 6 bases, with 13 bases spanning the gap. CDR3 in amino acids: CASSDRGVMDTQYF. The CDR3 DNA is TGTGCCAGCAGTGACCGGGGAGTTATGGATACGCAGTATTTT.

This chain connects TRBV5-1 to TRBJ2-1; unclear D gene. This CDR3 has 12 residues. Germline CDR1 and CDR2: SGHRS and YFSETQ. V dropped 2 bases and J dropped 6 bases, with 6 bases sitting between them. In DNA form, the CDR3 reads TGCGCCAGCAGCTTCCAAATCAATGAGCAGTTCTTC. The encoded protein is CASSFQINEQFF.

This chain connects TRBV7-6 to TRBJ2-5, with 7 positions matching TRBD2. V trimming: 3 bases; J trimming: 1 base; junction bases outside the gene matches: 11. Germline CDR1 is SGHVS and CDR2 is FNYEAQ. The CDR3 is 17 amino acids. In nucleotides, the CDR3 is TGTGCCAGCAGCTTCACGGCCTGGCGGGAGACCCAAGAGACCCAGTACTTC. This encodes CASSFTAWRETQETQYF.

CDR3 bases: TGTGCCAGCAGGAACAGGACAGGGTCCAACACTGAAGCTTTCTTT. This sequence encodes CASRNRTGSNTEAFF. The rearrangement uses TRBV6-4 and TRBJ1-1, with 8 nucleotides matching TRBD1. The CDR3 consists of 15 residues. The J segment lost 2 bases and the V segment lost 6 bases, leaving 8 bases of the junction unmatched. Germline CDR1 and CDR2: MRHNA and SNTAGT.

The sample holds one count of this clone. The V call is TRBV27, the J call TRBJ1-1; TRBD1 might be the D (5 bases). V dropped 4 bases and J dropped 0 bases, with 18 bases sitting between them. The CDR3 has 17 amino acids. Germline CDR1 reads MNHEY; CDR2 reads SMNVEV (reference sequence). The CDR3 nucleotides read TGTGCCAGCAGTTCGGGTACTTGGCGGGGGATGAACACTGAAGCTTTCTTT. Its translation: CASSSGTWRGMNTEAFF.

The V call is TRBV7-3, the J call TRBJ2-5; D call uncertain. V dropped 5 bases and J dropped 2 bases, with 12 bases sitting between them. CDR3 length: 14 amino acids. Germline CDR1 reads SGHTA; CDR2 reads FQGTGA. The CDR3 nucleotides read TGTGCCAGCAGCCCGGAGCGCGGACAAGAGACCCAGTACTTC. Translation: CASSPERGQETQYF.

This chain joins TRBV2 and TRBJ1-1; the D gene is possibly TRBD1 (6 bases). V lost 5 bases and J lost 2, with 12 bases in between. This CDR3 has 14 amino acids. CDR1 and CDR2 from the germline V gene are SNHLY and FYNNEI. The DNA of the CDR3 is TGTGCCAGCAGTCCTCCGGGACACAACACTGAAGCTTTCTTT. Translated: CASSPPGHNTEAFF.

The rearrangement joins TRBV4-3 to TRBJ2-7; TRBD1 matches at 7 bases. The CDR3 has 16 amino acids. Trimming took 3 bases from V and 2 from J; bases not matched to a gene: 10. The V gene's germline CDR1 is LGHNA and CDR2 YSLEER. This CDR3 is CASSQLLGQVPYEQYF. For the CDR3, the DNA is TGCGCCAGCAGCCAGCTACTAGGACAGGTCCCCTACGAGCAGTACTTC.

The chain carries TRBV13 and TRBJ2-2; TRBD2 matches 11 bases. The CDR3 runs 16 residues. V was clipped by 7 bases and J by 7 bases; unmatched bases: 11. Germline-derived CDR1 and CDR2 are PRHDT and FYEKMQ (reference sequence). The chain's CDR3 is CASILLAGGPGGELFF. Here the CDR3 DNA reads TGTGCCAGCATCCTCTTAGCGGGAGGGCCTGGCGGGGAGCTGTTTTTT.

The chain joins TRBV30 to TRBJ2-7; D possibly corresponds to TRBD1 (6 bases). There are 13 residues in the CDR3. The V gene's germline CDR1 is GTSNPN and CDR2 SVGIG (reference sequence). The V and J ends lost 2 bases and 7 bases respectively, with 15 bases between them. The CDR3 bases are TGTGCCTGGAGTCCGAGATTAGGGGGAGAGCAGTACTTC. Residues: CAWSPRLGGEQYF.

The CDR3 sequence is CASSLDQREYEQYF. In DNA form, the CDR3 reads TGTGCCAGCAGTTTGGACCAGCGGGAATACGAGCAGTACTTC. The chain joins TRBV27 to TRBJ2-7; 7 positions match TRBD2. J lost 4 bases, V lost 3 bases, and 6 bases had no gene match. The length of the CDR3 is 14 residues. Germline CDR1 reads MNHEY; CDR2 reads SMNVEV (reference sequence).

The chain combines TRBV2 with TRBJ2-7; D possibly corresponds to TRBD1 (6 bases). The CDR3 consists of 12 residues. Between the trimmed V and J ends, which lost 6 bases and 0 bases, there was a span of 6 bases. CDR1 SNHLY and CDR2 FYNNEI come from the germline V gene. This CDR3 reads CASRGASYEQYF. CDR3 in DNA: TGTGCCAGCAGGGGGGCCTCCTACGAGCAGTACTTC.

This clone was recorded only once. The chain is built from TRBV28 and TRBJ2-7; unclear D gene. The CDR3 totals 15 residues. V was pared by 6 bases and J by 5 bases, with 20 bases between. Germline CDR1 is MDHEN and CDR2 is SYDVKM. The CDR3 DNA reads as TGTGCCAGCAGAGACCCAAGGTCGGCGAGGAACGAGCAGTACTTC. The encoded protein is CASRDPRSARNEQYF.

This chain uses TRBV29-1 with TRBJ2-4; TRBD1 is a possible D gene (6 bases). Between the trimmed V and J ends, which lost 7 bases and 2 bases, there was a span of 21 bases. This CDR3 contains 16 residues. The V gene's germline CDR1 is SQVTM and CDR2 ANQGSEA. CDR3 nucleotides: TGCAGCGCTCGGACAGCCGCAGAAGTGTCCAAAAACATTCAGTACTTC. Translating it yields CSARTAAEVSKNIQYF.

This chain connects TRBV30 to TRBJ1-2, with D tentatively TRBD1 (6 bases). The germline CDR1 and CDR2 sequences are GTSNPN and SVGIG (reference sequence). The CDR3 sequence is 11 residues long. V was shortened by 2 bases and J by 8 bases, with 9 bases between the two germline ends. The DNA of the CDR3 is TGTGCCTGGAGTCACAGGGAGGGCTACACCTTC. Translating gives CAWSHREGYTF.

This sequence joins TRBV28 and TRBJ2-7, with D tentatively TRBD1 (6 bases). CDR3 length equals 13 residues. The ends were cut back, 6 bases at V and 6 bases at J, with 15 bases in the middle. Germline V CDR1 and CDR2: MDHEN, SYDVKM. This chain's CDR3 is CASRETGYSEQYF. The CDR3, as DNA: TGTGCCAGCAGAGAAACAGGGTATAGCGAGCAGTACTTC. The variable domain in full, completed from reference TRBV28 and TRBJ2-7, reads DVKVTQSSRYLVKRTGEKVFLECVQDMDHENMFWYRQDPGLGLRLIYFSYDVKMKEKGDIPEGYSVSREKKERFSLILESASTNQTSMYLCASRETGYSEQYFGPGTRLTVT.

The gene calls are TRBV7-3 and TRBJ2-6; 8 bases fit TRBD1. CDR1 and CDR2 (germline): SGHTA, FQGTGA. J lost 2 bases, V lost 8 bases, and 14 bases had no gene match. This CDR3 has 18 residues. CDR3 sequence: CASSFQGQAYAGANVLTF. CDR3 nucleotide sequence: TGTGCCAGCTCTTTTCAGGGACAGGCTTATGCTGGGGCCAACGTCCTGACTTTC. Drawing the rest from reference TRBV7-3 and TRBJ2-6, the complete variable domain is GAGVSQTPSNKVTEKGKYVELRCDPISGHTALYWYRQSLGQGPEFLIYFQGTGAADDSGLPNDRFFAVRPEGSVSTLKIQRTERGDSAVYLCASSFQGQAYAGANVLTFGAGSRLTVL.

V usage is TRBV7-9 and J usage is TRBJ2-7; TRBD2 might be the D (5 bases). Germline CDR1 SEHNR, CDR2 FQNEAQ (reference sequence). Trimming pared 2 bases from V and 5 bases from J, leaving 7 bases between. CDR3 length: 12 amino acids. Here the CDR3 DNA reads TGTGCCAGCAGCTTACCGGGGAACGAGCAGTACTTC. Its protein is CASSLPGNEQYF. The whole variable domain, filled in from reference TRBV7-9 and TRBJ2-7, reads DTGVSQNPRHKITKRGQNVTFRCDPISEHNRLYWYRQTLGQGPEFLTYFQNEAQLEKSRLLSDRFSAERPKGSFSTLEIQRTEQGDSAMYLCASSLPGNEQYFGPGTRLTVT.

The chain couples TRBV19 to TRBJ2-1, with TRBD2 identical over 10 bases. This CDR3 comprises 16 residues. Per germline, CDR1 LNHDA and CDR2 SQIVND (reference sequence). V gave up 4 bases and J gave up 6 bases; unmatched junction bases: 9. CDR3 amino acids: CASSTRGLAVRNEQFF. CDR3 nucleotide sequence: TGTGCCAGTAGTACCCGAGGACTAGCGGTGCGCAATGAGCAGTTCTTC.

The V and J genes are TRBV5-1 and TRBJ2-7; weak D call: TRBD2 (6 bases). V gave up 0 bases and J gave up 4 bases, with 17 bases separating them. CDR3 length: 16 residues. Germline V gene lookup returns CDR1 SGHRS and CDR2 YFSETQ. CDR3 amino acids: CASSLAGGALVYEQYF. The CDR3 coding sequence is TGCGCCAGCAGCTTGGCTGGAGGGGCCCTGGTGTACGAGCAGTACTTC. Together with reference TRBV5-1 and TRBJ2-7, the CDR3 gives the full variable domain: KAGVTQTPRYLIKTRGQQVTLSCSPISGHRSVSWYQQTPGQGLQFLFEYFSETQRNKGNFPGRFSGRQFSNSRSEMNVSTLELGDSALYLCASSLAGGALVYEQYFGPGTRLTVT.

The chain combines TRBV9 with TRBJ2-1, with 11 bases fitting TRBD2. This CDR3 region has 15 residues. The V and J ends lost 3 bases and 7 bases, in that order; junction bases with no gene match: 6. Germline lookup yields CDR1 SGDLS and CDR2 YYNGEE. CDR3 bases: TGTGCCAGCAGCGCAGGGACTAGCGGAGGGAATGAGCAGTTCTTC. Amino acids: CASSAGTSGGNEQFF.

The V call is TRBV19, the J call TRBJ1-1; 7 bases are shared with TRBD1. Germline CDR1 reads LNHDA; CDR2 reads SQIVND (reference sequence). CDR3 length: 15 amino acids. Losses at the gene ends were 9 bases for V and 2 bases for J; bases not matched to a gene: 12. CDR3 bases: TGTGCCAGCAGATCAGGGGGGTTAATAAACACTGAAGCTTTCTTT. Its translation is CASRSGGLINTEAFF.

The rearrangement joins TRBV15 to TRBJ2-2; D is perhaps TRBD2 (6 bases). Germline CDR1 is LNHNV and CDR2 is YYDKDF (reference sequence). Trimming left V 1 base short and J 2 bases short, with 8 bases between. The length of the CDR3 is 15 residues. CDR3: CATSRGGINTGELFF. The CDR3 region has the DNA TGTGCCACCAGCAGAGGCGGGATAAACACCGGGGAGCTGTTTTTT.